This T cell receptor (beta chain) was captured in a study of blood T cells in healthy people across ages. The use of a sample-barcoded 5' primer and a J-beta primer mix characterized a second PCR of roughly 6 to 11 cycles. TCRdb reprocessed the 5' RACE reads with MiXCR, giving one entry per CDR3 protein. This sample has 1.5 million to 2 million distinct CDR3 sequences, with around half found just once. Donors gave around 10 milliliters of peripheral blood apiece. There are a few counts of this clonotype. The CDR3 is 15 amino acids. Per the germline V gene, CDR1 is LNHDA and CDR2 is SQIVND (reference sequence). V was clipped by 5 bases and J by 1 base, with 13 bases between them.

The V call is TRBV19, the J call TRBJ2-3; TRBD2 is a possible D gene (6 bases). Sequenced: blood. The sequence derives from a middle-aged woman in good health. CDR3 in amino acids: CASSLTGSRTDTQYF. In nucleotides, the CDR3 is TGTGCCAGTAGTCTTACCGGGAGCCGCACAGATACGCAGTATTTT. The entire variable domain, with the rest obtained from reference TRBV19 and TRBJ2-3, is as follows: DGGITQSPKYLFRKEGQNVTLSCEQNLNHDAMYWYRQDPGQGLRLIYYSQIVNDFQKGDIAEGYSVSREKKESFPLTVTSAQKNPTAFYLCASSLTGSRTDTQYFGPGTRLTVL.